Listed below are T cell receptor beta chains from one sample, sequenced in a study of OX40 agonist ivuxolimab in advanced cancers. Libraries were prepared by immunoSEQ multiplex PCR; TCRdb keeps only in-frame clonotypes and omits some of them. The data show tens of thousands of clones, 85% seen once. The sequences come from CD4+ or CD8+ T cells sorted from blood, collected in a trial of the OX40 agonist ivuxolimab. These receptors were obtained from an adult with an advanced solid tumor such as melanoma, head and neck, liver or kidney cancer. CDR3s include the opening cysteine and the closing phenylalanine or tryptophan. A D gene is named only where the DNA matches it firmly. Size tells how often a clone was seen (once, few, many) or the class of an expanded clone, and some rows leave it out.

>TRBJ2-2|TRBV4-2|.|.
TGTGCCAGCAGCCGACCACCGGGATCCCACACCGGGGAGCTGTTTTTT
CASSRPPGSHTGELFF
>TRBJ1-5|TRBV6-1|few|.
TGTGCCAGCGGGACACCGTATAGCAATCAGCCCCAGCATTTT
CASGTPYSNQPQHF
>TRBJ2-7|TRBV29-1|.|TRBD1
TGCAGCGTTGAGGCAGGGGGCAACGAGCAGTACTTC
CSVEAGGNEQYF
>TRBJ1-4|TRBV4-3|.|TRBD1
TGCGCCAGCAGCGAAAGACAGGGCTCTGAAAAACTGTTTTTT
CASSERQGSEKLFF
>TRBJ1-5|TRBV27|few|.
TGTGCCAGCAGTTTATGGGGGGGAGGTCAGCCCCAGCATTTT
CASSLWGGGQPQHF
>TRBJ2-1|TRBV6-1|.|TRBD1
TGTGCCAGCAGTTCCTTGACAGGGTTAGGTGAGCAGTTCTTC
CASSSLTGLGEQFF
>TRBJ1-5|TRBV6-5|.|.
TGTGCCAGCAGTTACCGTACAGGCCTCAATCAGCCCCAGCATTTT
CASSYRTGLNQPQHF
>TRBJ2-3|TRBV19|.|TRBD1
TGTGCCAGTAGTATTCGGGACAGGGGGGATACGCAGTATTTT
CASSIRDRGDTQYF
>TRBJ1-5|TRBV7-2|few|TRBD1
TGTGCCAGCAGCTTCGGGACAGCTACCAATCAGCCCCAGCATTTT
CASSFGTATNQPQHF
>TRBJ1-2|TRBV27|.|TRBD1
TGTGCCAGCAGTCCGCTTGGGACAGTCTATGGCTACACCTTC
CASSPLGTVYGYTF
>TRBJ1-4|TRBV2|.|TRBD1
TGTGCCAGCAGTGATCTGACAGGGGGCGGTTCAAAGGAAAAACTGTTTTTT
CASSDLTGGGSKEKLFF
>TRBJ1-1|TRBV25-1|.|.
TGTGCCAGCAGTCAGGGGTTGCACACTGAAGCTTTCTTT
CASSQGLHTEAFF
>TRBJ2-5|TRBV11-2|.|TRBD2
TGTGCCAGCACTGGGCGGGGGGCCAGCCCAGAGACCCAGTACTTC
CASTGRGASPETQYF
>TRBJ2-3|TRBV19|.|.
TGTGCCACCCTTGGGTGGGGGACAGATACGCAGTATTTT
CATLGWGTDTQYF
>TRBJ1-5|TRBV28|.|TRBD1
TGTGCCAGCAGGCTCGGACAGGGAAGGGATCAGCCCCAGCATTTT
CASRLGQGRDQPQHF
>TRBJ2-5|TRBV6-1|.|.
TGTGCCAGCAGTGTTTCGGAACAAGAGACCCAGTACTTC
CASSVSEQETQYF
>TRBJ1-2|TRBV4-1|medium-sized|.
TGCGCCAGCAGCCAACCCACCAGGGTAGTAGCTAACTATGGCTACACCTTC
CASSQPTRVVANYGYTF
>TRBJ1-1|TRBV11-2|.|TRBD1
TGTGCCAGCAGCTACACAGGGGAACGGACTGAAGCTTTCTTT
CASSYTGERTEAFF
>TRBJ1-5|TRBV19|.|.
TGTGCCAGTAGTATAAGTACGGGCAATCAGCCCCAGCATTTT
CASSISTGNQPQHF
>TRBJ2-1|TRBV7-2|.|.
TGTGCCAGCGGAATAGCGGACTACTCCTACAATGAGCAGTTCTTC
CASGIADYSYNEQFF
>TRBJ1-1|TRBV28|.|TRBD1
TGTGCCAGCAGTCCACGCGAGGACAGGGCTCTCGGTGAAGCTTTCTTT
CASSPREDRALGEAFF
>TRBJ1-3|TRBV29-1|.|.
TGCAGCGCTTCCCTGGGACCTGACTCTGGAAACACCATATATTTT
CSASLGPDSGNTIYF
>TRBJ1-4|TRBV4-1|.|.
TGCGCCAGCAGCCAAGAGGACCAGAACAATGAAAAACTGTTTTTT
CASSQEDQNNEKLFF
>TRBJ1-2|TRBV28|.|TRBD1
TGTGCCAGCAGTCTAACGGAGGGGGCTATCGGCTACACCTTC
CASSLTEGAIGYTF
>TRBJ1-1|TRBV29-1|.|.
TGCAGCGTTGAAGGGGGGAAAGCTTTCTTT
CSVEGGKAFF
>TRBJ2-2|TRBV27|.|.
TGTGCCAGCAGTTACGGTCCTTTCACCGGGGAGCTGTTTTTT
CASSYGPFTGELFF
>TRBJ1-1|TRBV13|.|.
TGTGCCAGCAGCCGAAGGGAGGAGGCTGAAGCTTTCTTT
CASSRREEAEAFF
>TRBJ2-7|TRBV2|.|.
TGTGCCAGCACTCCGAGCTACGAGCAGTACTTC
CASTPSYEQYF
>TRBJ2-7|TRBV4-3|.|.
TGCGCCAGCAGCCAAGAAAGTGGGATCAACTACGAGCAGTACTTC
CASSQESGINYEQYF
>TRBJ2-1|TRBV11-2|once|.
TGTGCCAGCAGCGGGGGGGCCAGTGAGCAGTTCTTC
CASSGGASEQFF
>TRBJ1-1|TRBV28|.|.
TGTGCCAGCAGCCATATACAGGGGAACACTGAAGCTTTCTTT
CASSHIQGNTEAFF
>TRBJ2-7|TRBV4-3|.|TRBD1
TGCGCCAGCAGCCCCGGGACAGCCCCAAACGAGCAGTACTTC
CASSPGTAPNEQYF
>TRBJ1-4|TRBV29-1|.|.
TGCAGCGTTGAAACCGAGGGACACTATAATGAAAAACTGTTTTTT
CSVETEGHYNEKLFF
>TRBJ2-1|TRBV10-1|.|TRBD1
TGCGCCAGCAGTTCCGACAGGGGGCCAAGCTCCTACAATGAGCAGTTCTTC
CASSSDRGPSSYNEQFF
>TRBJ2-7|TRBV7-8|.|.
TGTGCCAGCAGCTTAGTCAGGGGTCGCGGCTACGAGCAGTACTTC
CASSLVRGRGYEQYF
>TRBJ2-3|TRBV29-1|.|.
TGCAGCGTTAGAGGTTTTATGGGGACAGATACGCAGTATTTT
CSVRGFMGTDTQYF
>TRBJ2-1|TRBV4-3|.|.
TGCGCCAGCAGCCACCCCGGACTAACCAATGAGCAGTTCTTC
CASSHPGLTNEQFF
>TRBJ1-5|TRBV27|.|.
TGTGCCAGCAGTACCTACGCTGGAAGCAATCAGCCCCAGCATTTT
CASSTYAGSNQPQHF
>TRBJ1-5|TRBV19|many|TRBD1
TGTGCCAGTAGTATATGGACAGGGCCGGATCAGCCCCAGCATTTT
CASSIWTGPDQPQHF
>TRBJ1-2|TRBV29-1|.|.
TGCAGCGTTGGGACCGGGAGCCCTAACTATGGCTACACCTTC
CSVGTGSPNYGYTF
>TRBJ1-3|TRBV4-1|.|.
TGCGCCAGCAGCATCGGTACGGGGCCTGGAAACACCATATATTTT
CASSIGTGPGNTIYF
>TRBJ2-1|TRBV7-8|medium-sized|.
TGTGCCAGCAGCACCAAAGGGGGGACCTACAATGAGCAGTTCTTC
CASSTKGGTYNEQFF
>TRBJ1-1|TRBV7-9|.|TRBD1
TGTGCCAGCAGCTTACCGGACAGGATGAACACTGAAGCTTTCTTT
CASSLPDRMNTEAFF
>TRBJ1-2|TRBV6-1|.|.
TGTGCCAGCAGCCCAATGGGGGCGGGGGGCTACACCTTC
CASSPMGAGGYTF
>TRBJ1-1|TRBV6-6|.|.
TGTGCCAGCAGTTATGGGCAGGGAGTCGCTGAAGCTTTCTTT
CASSYGQGVAEAFF
>TRBJ2-3|TRBV5-3|.|.
TGTGCCAGAAGCTCGACTAAGACGGGAGATACGCAGTATTTT
CARSSTKTGDTQYF
>TRBJ1-1|TRBV5-1|.|.
TGCGCCAGCAGCTTGGGGAAAGCTATGAACACTGAAGCTTTCTTT
CASSLGKAMNTEAFF
>TRBJ1-2|TRBV19|.|TRBD1
TGTGCCAGTAGTGGACAGGGAACTAACTATGGCTACACCTTC
CASSGQGTNYGYTF
>TRBJ2-3|TRBV7-9|.|TRBD2
TGCGCCAGCAGCCCCGGAGCGGGGGGCACGAGCACAGATACGCAGTATTTT
CASSPGAGGTSTDTQYF
>TRBJ2-7|TRBV2|.|.
TGTGCCAGCACTCCATGGGGGAAGAACGACGAGCAGTACTTC
CASTPWGKNDEQYF
>TRBJ2-5|TRBV6-5|.|.
TGTGCCAGCAGTTTGGGGACCGCGATGGTCCAGTACTTC
CASSLGTAMVQYF
>TRBJ2-7|TRBV27|.|TRBD1
TGTGCCAGCAGTCCGACAGGGTTGCCCGTCTACGAGCAGTACTTC
CASSPTGLPVYEQYF